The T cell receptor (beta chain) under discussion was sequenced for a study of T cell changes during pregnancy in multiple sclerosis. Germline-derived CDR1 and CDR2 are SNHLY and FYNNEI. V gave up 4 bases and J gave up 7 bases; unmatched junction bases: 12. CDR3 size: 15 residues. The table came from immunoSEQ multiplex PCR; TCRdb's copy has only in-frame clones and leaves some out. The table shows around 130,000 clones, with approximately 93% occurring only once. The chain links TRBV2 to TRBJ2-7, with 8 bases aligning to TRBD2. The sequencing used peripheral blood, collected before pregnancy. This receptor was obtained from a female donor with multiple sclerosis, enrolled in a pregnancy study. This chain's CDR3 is CASSAETGGGGEQYF. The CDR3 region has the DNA TGTGCCAGCAGTGCGGAGACGGGAGGGGGAGGGGAGCAGTACTTC.